This entry features one T cell receptor beta chain sequence. Its binding antigen is unknown. No much larger clonotype is one base removed from it; base qualities were not supplied. Receptors were amplified or captured by the immunoSEQ multiplex PCR assay. For the multiplex PCR, a mixture combining 60 forward primers for TCR Vbeta segments and 13 reverse primers for TCR Jbeta segments was used. Amplification of the CDR3 region of rearranged TCR beta genes was performed with a multiplex PCR assay on genomic DNA. The amplified TCR beta libraries were sequenced on the Illumina HiSeq System as 87-base-pair reads. Concerning the study's data processing: Across the 666 repertoires, a later analysis counted roughly 84 million unique TCR beta chains, around 11 million of which were shared by at least two donors. Raw reads were error-corrected and collapsed into unique sequences with a nearest-neighbor algorithm that merged closely related sequences to remove PCR and sequencing errors. To assign V, D and J gene segments, CDR3 sequences were aligned to IMGT reference sequences. Each retained sequence needed at least a six-nucleotide match to both a V gene segment and a J gene segment. Rearrangements were called productive when the CDR3 lacked stop codons and stayed in frame with V and J; all others were non-productive. CDR3 was defined according to IMGT convention as the region running from the second conserved V-encoded cysteine to the conserved J-encoded phenylalanine. Sequences without an unambiguous match to a single V gene segment were excluded from the earlier analysis of a few hundred of the donors. In an earlier analysis of around 590 of the donors, a V segment was called functional when productive rearrangements were above 56.7%, and segregating when the standard deviation between donors exceeded 5%. To diagnose cytomegalovirus status from the catalog of TCR beta chain sequences, a statistical classification framework was built. In a later analysis, TCR nucleotide sequences were compared against IMGT/GENE-DB human TR gene sequences so that V and J genes could be assigned. A later analysis assigned CDR3 sequences and most-parsimonious VDJ recombination scenarios with the TCRdist pipeline. In a later analysis, every TCR beta chain was defined by the combination of its CDR3 amino acid sequence and its V-gene family, and reads without a unique V-gene family were dropped. In a later analysis, around 600 highly shared, low-generation-probability nucleotide sequences were removed to address suspected cross-contamination and a sequencing artifact. In a later analysis, a clonal expansion index was calculated for each public chain from normalized within-repertoire ranks of inferred template counts. Generation probabilities in a later analysis came from a VDJ recombination model fitted to out-of-frame rearrangements, and those results were checked against IGoR. Hypergeometric tests were used in a later analysis to score TCR-TCR, TCR-HLA and TCR-CMV co-occurrence, with a repertoire-size bias correction applied to the TCR pairs. False discovery rates were estimated in a later analysis by permuting HLA or CMV assignments 20 times. A later analysis grouped co-occurring TCRs with DBSCAN, adding TCRdist sequence similarity when clustering within HLA-allele-positive subsets. For co-occurrence clustering, repertoires with fewer than 30,000 or more than 120,000 public chains were excluded, along with about five repertoires with anomalous nucleotide sharing. TCRdb mirrors the immuneACCESS table, restricted to in-frame sequences. Some clones are absent from its copies; in checked studies, under half trace to an unresolved V gene, and the reason for the others is unknown. That table gives V, J and clone size, and the DNA gave D and trimming. The sample table contains roughly 180,000 clones; only one count was recorded for just over 75% of them. The ten largest make up 1.4% of the sample.

The cohort consisted of 666 healthy bone marrow donors. At the time of sampling, all cohort members were nominally healthy, though unrecorded immune exposures were likely present. The donor tested CMV seronegative and was one of the 352 seronegative cohort members. A peripheral blood sample was collected from each donor, and TCR beta sequencing was performed on peripheral blood mononuclear cells. Genomic DNA extraction from the blood cell samples was performed with the Qiagen DNeasy Blood Extraction Kit. The CDR3, cysteine through phenylalanine, is 13 amino acids long. Of all the DNA, just the CDR3 is kept, 39 bases in frame from base 1. CDR1 and CDR2, per the germline V gene, are SNHLY and FYNNEI. The junction carries 16 bases between V and J, which are trimmed by 8 bases and 5 bases respectively. The data belong to a study of cytomegalovirus exposure and HLA in healthy donors (dated by TCRdb to 2017 to 2019). In the study overall: An earlier analysis of roughly 500 of the donors reported approximately 300 Gb of sequence data and 117 million unique TCR beta sequences from about 200 million T cells. An early release covering just under 650 HLA-typed donors comprised about 300 gigabases of sequencing data and about 90 million unique TCR sequences. Of the approximately 370 genotyped donors, approximately 81% were placed in the genetic ancestry cluster associated with self-reported Caucasian donors. The study aimed to test whether signatures of past pathogen exposure could be identified by cataloging public T cell receptors. The study used immunosequencing to profile the T cell repertoires of under 700 subjects and linked those repertoires to cytomegalovirus serostatus. Besides the first cohort of roughly 660 subjects, a separate validation cohort made up of 120 different subjects was used. To predict cytomegalovirus infection status, the study brought together high-throughput TCR immunosequencing, statistical association of individual TCRs with disease status, and machine learning. A later analysis re-examined previously published TCR beta repertoires from roughly 650 donors and added high-resolution HLA genotyping to investigate patterns of TCR occurrence. The later analysis used no new phenotypic data to find candidate immune exposures, relying instead on TCR beta sequences and their occurrence across donors. An earlier analysis of around 540 of the donors applied high-throughput TCR beta sequencing to assess whether each TCR beta V gene segment acted as functional or pseudogenic. Donor age, sex, ethnicity and CMV serostatus were compiled alongside the repertoire data. In a later genetic analysis, genome-wide SNP genotypes for about three fifths of the roughly 670 donors were used, and that subset was treated as a discovery cohort. All discovery cohort repertoires had been generated on a single sequencing platform. Both class I and class II loci were covered by HLA typing, at four-digit resolution. Typing coverage varied by locus: 629-630 donors for A, B, C, DRB1 and DQB1; roughly 510 for DQA1; approximately 610 for DPA1; fewer than 480 for DPB1. Because of strong linkage in the cohort, roughly five DR-DQ haplotypes were treated as single units for association and clustering. Among some 400 genotyped donors of the cohort, an average of around 250,000 unique TCR beta nucleotide sequences was sequenced per donor, of which about 20% were non-productive.

Overall study outcomes, separate from this receptor: Broadly in line with IMGT annotations, most TCR beta V segments showed up in productive rearrangements about 87% or about 30% of the time in an earlier analysis of roughly 590 of the donors. Because counts were too low, around 18 rarely observed V segments, including chromosome 9 orphons, were left out of the earlier analysis of over 550 of the donors. Presence/absence analyses assumed roughly uniform sequencing depth across donors, an assumption that may not hold. A group of highly shared sequence variants was considered likely to be a technical artifact of the sequencing pipeline. CMV serostatus was the only immune exposure information available for the cohort. When HLA alleles, especially DR and DQ, strongly co-occurred, TCR associations were difficult to assign to individual alleles. According to a later analysis, most CMV-associated TCR beta chains appeared to be HLA-restricted, and the HLA associations seemed to be driven largely by CMV exposure. HLA typing was unavailable for some donors at each locus, so association tests used only the typed subset. At a false discovery rate of 0.05, a later analysis linked 15,000 to 20,000 TCR beta sequences to specific HLA alleles. The study gave a list of some 150 TCR beta chains associated with cytomegalovirus. A later genetic analysis associated a missense DCLRE1C variant with V-gene and J-gene trimming of TCR beta chains, and an independent cohort replicated the association. A later genetic analysis reported fewer N-insertions in productive TCRs among donors in an Asian-associated ancestry cluster than the roughly 640-donor mean. In a later analysis, HLA-associated TCR beta chains showed more clonal expansion and lower generation probabilities than non-associated chains that were equally common. According to a later analysis, TCR association rates differed among HLA loci, with DRB1 alleles showing the most associated TCRs and HLA-C alleles showing the fewest. Some IMGT-functional V segments, including TRBV6-2 and TRBV6-3, could not be distinguished by the 87-base-pair reads and were therefore excluded. In both the original and validation cohorts, the classifier was reported to diagnose cytomegalovirus status with high specificity and sensitivity. The cohort was sequenced for TCR beta chains only, and without alpha or paired-chain data the features that could be detected were limited. While some public TCRs were present in many individuals, most TCR sequences turned up only very rarely across donors. A further reported finding was that TCR beta sequences accurately predicted the HLA-A and HLA-B alleles for most subjects in the first cohort. In a later analysis, several top co-occurrence clusters were reported to appear linked to parvovirus B19, influenza, CMV and Epstein-Barr virus. According to the authors, the approach could potentially be generalized to other disease states and immunological phenotypes. Three of the identified cytomegalovirus-associated TCR beta chains were confirmed in vitro to be specific for cytomegalovirus antigens. Linkage disequilibrium might explain the correlated functional status among segregating V segments, but an unknown experimental factor could not be ruled out.

The V and J segments used are TRBV2 and TRBJ2-7; a weak D assignment points to TRBD1 (7 bases agree). The TCR was taken from a man aged 18-30 years in good health and CMV-seronegative. Sequences were obtained from PBMCs. The DNA reads TGTGCCAGCGGAGGGACAGAAAGGGACGAGCAGTACTTC. The encoded protein is CASGGTERDEQYF. Reference TRBV2 and TRBJ2-7 genes cover what lies past the CDR3, so the full variable domain is EPEVTQTPSHQVTQMGQEVILRCVPISNHLYFYWYRQILGQKVEFLVSFYNNEISEKSEIFDDQFSVERPDGSNFTLKIRSTKLEDSAMYFCASGGTERDEQYFGPGTRLTVT.